A selection of T cell receptor beta chains follows, all from one sample in a study of T-cell memory formation after mild COVID-19. MiXCR, run by TCRdb on the 5' RACE reads, gives a single entry per CDR3 protein. The data hold more than 80,000 distinct CDR3 sequences, with about an eighth observed a single time. Sample: PBMCs or a T cell subset sorted from them (not recorded which). The receptors were sampled from an adult woman who had mild COVID-19 (a few samples of this study predate the infection). Cell type and time point are not known. The CDR3 runs from the conserved cysteine through the conserved F or W. Each record gives: V gene, clone size, D gene, J gene, CDR3 protein, CDR3 DNA. D genes are given only for firm matches. Clone size is not always given. Where it is, it says once, few, many or a class for expanded clones.

V gene: TRBV12-5; clone size: many; D gene: .; J gene: TRBJ2-7; CDR3 protein: CASGPLWLEQYF; CDR3 DNA: TGTGCTAGTGGTCCCCTCTGGTTAGAGCAGTACTTC
V gene: TRBV12-3/TRBV12-4; clone size: few; D gene: TRBD2; J gene: TRBJ2-1; CDR3 protein: CASRAGGLNEQFF; CDR3 DNA: TGTGCCAGCCGAGCGGGGGGGCTAAATGAGCAGTTCTTC
V gene: TRBV5-5; clone size: .; D gene: TRBD1; J gene: TRBJ1-1; CDR3 protein: CASSSALGTGGVNTEAFF; CDR3 DNA: TGTGCCAGCAGCTCGGCCTTAGGGACAGGGGGGGTGAACACTGAAGCTTTCTTT
V gene: TRBV20-1; clone size: .; D gene: .; J gene: TRBJ1-2; CDR3 protein: CSAPMTADHYGYTF; CDR3 DNA: TGCAGTGCTCCAATGACAGCAGATCACTATGGCTACACCTTC
V gene: TRBV5-1; clone size: .; D gene: .; J gene: TRBJ2-1; CDR3 protein: CASSFAWGEVDEQFF; CDR3 DNA: TGCGCCAGCAGTTTCGCGTGGGGGGAGGTCGATGAGCAGTTCTTC
V gene: TRBV6-6; clone size: .; D gene: .; J gene: TRBJ1-4; CDR3 protein: CASSWEGIHEKLFF; CDR3 DNA: TGTGCCAGCAGTTGGGAGGGAATCCATGAAAAACTGTTTTTT
V gene: TRBV19; clone size: few; D gene: .; J gene: TRBJ2-7; CDR3 protein: CASSSADYEQYF; CDR3 DNA: TGTGCCAGTAGTTCGGCAGACTACGAGCAGTACTTC
V gene: TRBV18; clone size: many; D gene: TRBD1; J gene: TRBJ2-7; CDR3 protein: CASSQQDRPAYEQYF; CDR3 DNA: TGTGCCAGCTCACAACAGGACAGGCCAGCCTACGAGCAGTACTTC
V gene: TRBV7-2; clone size: .; D gene: .; J gene: TRBJ2-1; CDR3 protein: CASSLGSDSYNEQFF; CDR3 DNA: TGTGCCAGCAGCTTAGGTAGCGACTCCTACAATGAGCAGTTCTTC
V gene: TRBV4-3; clone size: few; D gene: .; J gene: TRBJ1-1; CDR3 protein: CASSQALVTEAFF; CDR3 DNA: TGCGCCAGCAGCCAAGCTTTGGTCACTGAAGCTTTCTTT
V gene: TRBV7-9; clone size: .; D gene: TRBD2; J gene: TRBJ2-3; CDR3 protein: CASSRPAGGRGTDTQYF; CDR3 DNA: TGTGCCAGCAGCCGCCCTGCGGGGGGGCGGGGGACAGATACGCAGTATTTT
V gene: TRBV24-1; clone size: many; D gene: TRBD1; J gene: TRBJ2-1; CDR3 protein: CATSLDREVNEQFF; CDR3 DNA: TGTGCCACCAGTCTGGACAGGGAAGTTAATGAGCAGTTCTTC
V gene: TRBV20-1; clone size: many; D gene: .; J gene: TRBJ2-7; CDR3 protein: CSASGRDRAYSYEQYF; CDR3 DNA: TGCAGTGCTAGCGGCCGAGACCGGGCCTACTCCTACGAGCAGTACTTC
V gene: TRBV6-1; clone size: .; D gene: .; J gene: TRBJ2-7; CDR3 protein: CASRIRDSLYEQYF; CDR3 DNA: TGTGCCAGCAGGATCCGGGACTCACTCTACGAGCAGTACTTC
V gene: TRBV15; clone size: .; D gene: .; J gene: TRBJ1-2; CDR3 protein: CATSLRQDINYGYTF; CDR3 DNA: TGTGCCACCAGCCTCAGACAGGACATTAACTATGGCTACACCTTC
V gene: TRBV15; clone size: .; D gene: TRBD2; J gene: TRBJ2-7; CDR3 protein: CATSRLTSGRDEQYF; CDR3 DNA: TGTGCCACCAGCAGACTGACTAGCGGGAGAGACGAGCAGTACTTC
V gene: TRBV5-1; clone size: many; D gene: TRBD1; J gene: TRBJ2-5; CDR3 protein: CASSLEAPTGGVLETQYF; CDR3 DNA: TGCGCCAGCAGCTTGGAGGCGCCGACAGGGGGCGTTTTGGAGACCCAGTACTTC